The clone carrying this T cell receptor beta chain has just one count. The antigen remains undetermined. The germline CDR1 and CDR2 sequences are SGHTA and FQGTGA. Trimming took off 4 bases at V and 13 bases at J, with 16 bases between the two ends. The CDR3 is 13 residues long. This sample was included in a study of cytomegalovirus exposure and HLA in healthy donors. Study-level information: As an earlier analysis found, around 170 million T cells yielded some 120 million unique TCR beta sequences.

Broader study findings: Follow-up analysis later connected one missense variant in DCLRE1C with trimming of TCR beta V- and J-genes. When presence/absence was analysed, sequencing depth was taken to be roughly uniform across donors.

Primers: 60 Vbeta forward and 13 Jbeta reverse. Assay: immunoSEQ multiplex PCR; the TCRdb copy retains only in-frame clones and omits some. The table shows under 250,000 clones, with 70% to 85% occurring only once. The sequence came from a male donor in good health and CMV-seronegative. Sequencing used PBMCs. The chain uses TRBV7-3 and TRBJ1-4; D is unclear. The CDR3 bases are TGTGCCAGCAGCTCTTCATCCCTAGTGCCACTGTTTTTT. Protein product: CASSSSSLVPLFF.